This TCR beta chain was captured by sequencing in a study of a mutant IDH1 vaccine in newly diagnosed glioma. Across the whole study: Those enrolled had earlier been treated with radiotherapy, temozolomide, or both, mostly both. Study-level results: Seemingly, pseudoprogression had no relation to changes in the top peripheral T cell clonotypes.

Sequenced by immunoSEQ multiplex PCR; TCRdb stores in-frame clones only, minus some. The sample carries 50,000 to 65,000 clones, approximately 78% recorded once. Time point of the sample: baseline, week 1 (first vaccination visit). Indicated treatment: pre-vaccination baseline after standard-of-care therapy. This clone was seen a few times. Its antigen remains unknown. V lost 8 bases and J lost 4, with 11 bases in between. This CDR3 contains 12 residues. The germline V gene encodes CDR1 SNHLY and CDR2 FYNNEI. The sequence derives from a man younger than 35 with glioma. The sequenced sample was PBMCs, obtained from a glioma patient treated with radiotherapy, temozolomide or both. This chain connects TRBV2 to TRBJ1-1; the D is unclear. CDR3 in DNA: TGTGCCAGCCTTTACTACGGCACTGAAGCTTTCTTT. This encodes CASLYYGTEAFF.